The 26 T cell receptor beta chains reported below all come from one sample, sequenced in a study of T cells in Graves' hyperthyroidism and ophthalmopathy. Amplified TCR beta CDR3 regions came from RNA transcripts. RT-PCR in the first round (using the HTBI primer set) targeted the TCR CDR3. Each CDR3 protein is one row after TCRdb ran MiXCR on the multiplex PCR reads. The sample holds some 500,000 distinct CDR3 sequences, around 15% seen once. Sequencing was carried out using blood. The receptor source for this set is a woman between 18 and 29 years old with Graves' hyperthyroidism.

This clonotype has a count of ten or more. J is TRBJ2-7 and V is TRBV27, with D possibly matching TRBD1 (5 bases). Looked up from germline, CDR1 is MNHEY and CDR2 is SMNVEV (reference sequence). V gave up 2 bases and J gave up 5 bases, with 10 bases separating them. The CDR3 totals 13 residues. In nucleotides, the CDR3 is TGTGCCAGCAGTTTACAGGGTCCGAACGAGCAGTACTTC. This codes for CASSLQGPNEQYF.

Worth noting for this clonotype: Being one base from a much bigger clone, this may be a read error. The V and J genes are TRBV6-1 and TRBJ2-7, with 7 bases identical to TRBD1. Trimming cost V 0 bases and J 3 bases; bases outside gene matches: 8. The CDR3 is 16 amino acids. CDR1 MNHNS and CDR2 SASEGT come from the germline V gene. CDR3 loop: CASSEALRDRIYEQYF. As DNA, the CDR3 is TGTGCCAGCAGTGAAGCGCTCCGGGACAGAATCTACGAGCAGTACTTC.

The V gene is TRBV20-1, the J gene TRBJ2-4, with 11 bases aligning to TRBD2. This CDR3 has 12 amino acids. From germline, CDR1 is DFQATT and CDR2 SNEGSKA (reference sequence). After removal of 4 bases from V and 16 bases from J, the junction contained 9 bases not matched to a gene. In DNA form, the CDR3 reads TGCAGTGCTAATGCTGCCGGGACTAGCGGCTACTTC. Translated: CSANAAGTSGYF.

The count of this clonotype is one. CDR3 amino acids: CASSRERPRDTQYF. The CDR3 coding sequence is TGTGCCAGCAGCCGCGAGAGGCCCAGAGATACGCAGTATTTT. The chain employs TRBV9 and TRBJ2-3, with D uncertain. The CDR3 has 14 residues. The V gene lost 4 bases and the J gene lost 5 bases, with 14 bases spanning the gap. Germline V gene data show CDR1 as SGDLS and CDR2 as YYNGEE. Complete variable domain (other parts from reference TRBV9 and TRBJ2-3): DSGVTQTPKHLITATGQRVTLRCSPRSGDLSVYWYQQSLDQGLQFLIQYYNGEERAKGNILERFSAQQFPDLHSELNLSSLELGDSALYFCASSRERPRDTQYFGPGTRLTVL.

This chain links TRBV11-2 with TRBJ2-5; D is uncertain. Germline V gives CDR1 SGHAT, CDR2 FQNNGV. The CDR3 has 16 amino acids. Trimming cost V 2 bases and J 1 base, with 14 bases left between them. Here the CDR3 reads CASSLLQGRAQETQYF. The CDR3, as DNA: TGTGCCAGCAGCTTACTTCAAGGAAGAGCCCAAGAGACCCAGTACTTC.

This clonotype was seen many times. The chain carries TRBV19 and TRBJ2-5; 9 nucleotides line up with TRBD1. Germline assignment: CDR1 LNHDA and CDR2 SQIVND (reference sequence). V shed 6 bases, J shed 2 bases, and the junction held 1 base outside the gene matches. The CDR3 totals 13 residues. The CDR3 spells CASRGQGQETQYF. The CDR3 DNA reads TGTGCCAGTAGAGGACAGGGGCAAGAGACCCAGTACTTC. Using reference TRBV19 and TRBJ2-5 for the parts outside the CDR3, the full variable domain is DGGITQSPKYLFRKEGQNVTLSCEQNLNHDAMYWYRQDPGQGLRLIYYSQIVNDFQKGDIAEGYSVSREKKESFPLTVTSAQKNPTAFYLCASRGQGQETQYFGPGTRLLVL.

This clonotype appeared many times. This chain uses TRBV27 with TRBJ1-5, with D perhaps TRBD1 (5 bases). The CDR3 loop spans 14 amino acids. Germline CDR1 reads MNHEY; CDR2 reads SMNVEV (reference sequence). Trimming left V 6 bases short and J 2 bases short, with 11 bases between. The chain's CDR3 is CASRPWGGNQPQHF. In nucleotides, the CDR3 is TGTGCCAGCAGACCTTGGGGGGGCAATCAGCCCCAGCATTTT.

This clonotype came up many times. The chain recombines TRBV27 with TRBJ2-7, with 11 bases aligning to TRBD2. With V trimmed by 3 bases and J by 1 base, 5 bases remained unmatched. CDR1 and CDR2 (germline): MNHEY, SMNVEV (reference sequence). The CDR3 runs 16 residues. CDR3 DNA: TGTGCCAGCAGTTTCTCCGGGACTAGCGGATCCTACGAGCAGTACTTC. It is translated as CASSFSGTSGSYEQYF.

This clonotype was picked up a small number of times. This chain joins TRBV2 and TRBJ2-7, with D possibly matching TRBD2 (6 bases). Germline V CDR1 and CDR2: SNHLY, FYNNEI. The ends were cut back, 7 bases at V and 6 bases at J, with 22 bases in the middle. This CDR3 is built from 15 residues. This chain's CDR3 is CASTLLPEGPREQYV. The CDR3 DNA reads TGTGCCAGCACCCTCCTTCCGGAGGGCCCTCGCGAGCAGTACGTC.

The chain uses TRBV6-1 and TRBJ2-1, with D hard to call. Germline assignment: CDR1 MNHNS and CDR2 SASEGT. CDR3 length: 14 residues. Trimming cost V 5 bases and J 8 bases, with 16 bases left between them. CDR3 in amino acids: CASSRPLEPYEQFF. The CDR3 region has the DNA TGTGCCAGCAGTCGCCCGCTAGAACCATATGAGCAGTTCTTC.

As concerns this clonotype: A much larger clone sits a single nucleotide away, making a read error possible. The rearrangement joins TRBV7-9 to TRBJ1-1; no reliable D call. This CDR3 comprises 13 residues. Per germline, CDR1 SEHNR and CDR2 FQNEAQ (reference sequence). The CDR3 DNA sequence: TGTGCCAGCAGCTTGGAACTGATCACTGGAGCTTTCTTT. This codes for CASSLELITGAFF.

This clonotype turned up a few times. The CDR3 loop is CAWRALGLITGDQFF. CDR3 sequence (DNA): TGTGCCTGGAGGGCCTTAGGACTCATCACGGGGGATCAGTTCTTC. V gene TRBV30 combines with J gene TRBJ2-1, with D perhaps matching TRBD2 (6 bases). In germline, CDR1 is GTSNPN, CDR2 SVGIG (reference sequence). V was shortened by 3 bases and J by 13 bases, with 25 bases between the two germline ends. This CDR3 contains 15 residues.

This clonotype was observed many times. The rearrangement uses TRBV19 and TRBJ2-1; no reliable D call. V was pared by 5 bases and J by 4 bases, with 9 bases between. Germline CDR1 LNHDA, CDR2 SQIVND (reference sequence). The CDR3 loop spans 13 amino acids. CDR3 amino acids: CASSFGSYNEQFF. The CDR3 DNA sequence: TGTGCCAGTAGTTTCGGTTCATACAATGAGCAGTTCTTC.

This clonotype was counted between two and nine times. This chain joins TRBV19 and TRBJ1-5, with D unresolved. CDR1 is LNHDA, CDR2 SQIVND, per germline (reference sequence). The V end lost 4 bases, the J end lost 8 bases, and 9 bases lay between the germline ends. CDR3 length: 12 residues. The CDR3 here is CASSTKAEPQHF. In nucleotides, the CDR3 is TGTGCCAGTAGTACCAAAGCGGAGCCCCAGCATTTT.

This clonotype showed up many times. The chain's CDR3 is CATEAGAGANVLTF. The CDR3 DNA reads as TGTGCCACAGAGGCAGGCGCGGGGGCCAACGTCCTGACTTTC. This chain uses TRBV19 with TRBJ2-6; D call uncertain. CDR3 length: 14 amino acids. Deletions cut 10 bases from V and 4 bases from J, with 14 bases between. The germline CDR1 and CDR2 sequences are LNHDA and SQIVND (reference sequence).

Ten or more counts support this clonotype. V usage is TRBV12-3 or TRBV12-4 and J usage is TRBJ2-2, with 9 bases identical to TRBD2. The CDR3 runs 16 residues. V gave up 7 bases and J gave up 5 bases; unmatched junction bases: 11. The chain's CDR3 is CASTRPGAGGTGELFF. The CDR3 nucleotides are TGTGCCAGCACCCGCCCGGGAGCGGGAGGTACCGGGGAGCTGTTTTTT.

This clonotype was recorded at least ten times. The rearrangement uses TRBV19 and TRBJ2-2, with 7 bases lining up with TRBD2. The CDR3 covers 13 residues. Trimming took 7 bases from V and 6 from J; bases not matched to a gene: 5. Germline CDR1 and CDR2: LNHDA and SQIVND (reference sequence). CDR3 sequence reads: CASMGREAGELFF. In DNA form, the CDR3 reads TGTGCCAGTATGGGGAGGGAGGCCGGGGAGCTGTTTTTT.

This clonotype was detected ten times or more. The chain recombines TRBV24-1 with TRBJ2-1, with D uncertain. Germline CDR1 is KGHDR and CDR2 is SFDVKD. This CDR3 region has 13 residues. Trimming left V 3 bases short and J 7 bases short, with 9 bases between. In DNA, the CDR3 is TGTGCCACCAGTGATCCGCAAGCGAATGAGCAGTTCTTC. Residues: CATSDPQANEQFF.

V gene TRBV7-9 combines with J gene TRBJ1-6; no definite D call. V dropped 2 bases and J dropped 0 bases, with 8 bases sitting between them. The CDR3 contains 16 residues. In germline, CDR1 is SEHNR, CDR2 FQNEAQ (reference sequence). This CDR3 reads CASSLYGISYNSPLHF. The CDR3 bases are TGTGCCAGCAGCTTATACGGGATCTCCTATAATTCACCCCTCCACTTT.

The rearrangement joins TRBV29-1 to TRBJ2-7, with a possible D match to TRBD2 (6 bases). Trimming cost V 2 bases and J 3 bases, with 14 bases left between them. Germline values: CDR1 SQVTM, CDR2 ANQGSEA. This CDR3 is 14 amino acids long. CDR3 nucleotide sequence: TGCAGCGTTGAAATCGGGAGAGAAGACTACGAGCAGTACTTC. Translation gives CSVEIGREDYEQYF.

This chain connects TRBV7-2 to TRBJ1-2; 12 bases are a match to TRBD1. Losses at the gene ends were 4 bases for V and 5 bases for J; bases not matched to a gene: 8. CDR3 length equals 16 residues. The V gene's germline CDR1 is SGHTA and CDR2 FQGNSA. This CDR3 is CASSYFGDRGLYGYTF. Here the CDR3 DNA reads TGTGCCAGCAGCTACTTTGGGGACAGGGGGCTTTATGGCTACACCTTC.

This clonotype was observed once. The chain joins TRBV5-1 to TRBJ2-1; the match to TRBD1 covers 7 bases. The germline V gene has CDR1 SGHRS and CDR2 YFSETQ. The CDR3 has 15 amino acids. After removal of 3 bases from V and 6 bases from J, the junction contained 9 bases not matched to a gene. The CDR3, as DNA: TGCGCCAGCAGCTCCTCCGGGACAGACGGCAATGAGCAGTTCTTC. Translation gives CASSSSGTDGNEQFF.

At least ten counts were recorded for this clonotype. The CDR3 nucleotides read TGTGCCAGCAGTCCCATACCCTCGAACACTGAAGCTTTCTTT. It is translated as CASSPIPSNTEAFF. This sequence joins TRBV6-1 and TRBJ1-1; no definite D call. Germline V lookup: CDR1 MNHNS, CDR2 SASEGT. V was pared by 5 bases and J by 1 base, with 11 bases between. CDR3 length equals 14 residues.

This clonotype turned up a few times. This chain connects TRBV4-2 to TRBJ1-1; the D gene is possibly TRBD1 (5 bases). The CDR3 spans 15 residues. Germline V gives CDR1 LGHNA, CDR2 YNFKEQ. V lost 1 base and J lost 1, with 10 bases in between. The CDR3 nucleotides read TGTGCCAGCAGCCAAGGGGGCGACGGGAACACTGAAGCTTTCTTT. This encodes CASSQGGDGNTEAFF.

The chain joins TRBV20-1 to TRBJ2-2; weak D call: TRBD1 (5 bases). The CDR3 loop spans 16 amino acids. V lost 0 bases to trimming and J lost 6 bases, with 17 bases between them. Germline V gene data show CDR1 as DFQATT and CDR2 as SNEGSKA (reference sequence). The CDR3 sequence: CSARDSGRGNAGELFF. CDR3 DNA sequence: TGCAGTGCTAGAGATAGTGGTAGGGGAAACGCCGGGGAGCTGTTTTTT.

This clonotype was counted at least ten times. V gene TRBV6-1 combines with J gene TRBJ1-1; 7 bases agree with TRBD1. CDR3 size: 16 residues. In germline, CDR1 is MNHNS, CDR2 SASEGT. The junction had 7 bases not matched to a gene; V was cut back by 2 bases and J by 1 base. The CDR3 region is CASSELRGYRNTEAFF. The CDR3, as DNA: TGTGCCAGCAGTGAACTCAGGGGGTATAGGAACACTGAAGCTTTCTTT.